These T cell receptor beta chains were read from a single sample in a study of blood T cell repertoires in COVID-19. Some clones are missing from TCRdb's copy, which holds only in-frame ones; the method was immunoSEQ multiplex PCR. This sample has 200,000 or so clones, with 83% found just once. The sample taken for sequencing was PBMCs or T cells enriched from blood (not recorded which). The receptors derive from a woman in her fifties or sixties who had been exposed to COVID-19. Each CDR3 is given with its conserved first and last residue. The D gene is left open where the match is weak. Clone size is stated in some rows and not others, as once, few, many or a class when expanded.

cdr3_aa | cdr3_nt | v_call | d_call | clone_size | j_call
CASSLAKGAGAQVCSEQFF | TGTGCCAGCAGCTTAGCCAAGGGGGCTGGCGCACAGGTGTGCAGTGAGCAGTTCTTC | TRBV11-3 | TRBD1 | NA | TRBJ2-1
CSAGSGGHTDTQYF | TGCAGCGCTGGGAGCGGGGGGCACACAGATACGCAGTATTTT | TRBV29-1 | TRBD2 | NA | TRBJ2-3
CASTQGGEAFF | TGTGCCAGCACCCAGGGCGGTGAAGCTTTCTTT | TRBV6-5 | NA | NA | TRBJ1-1
CATSRTTGTEAFF | TGTGCCACCAGCAGGACGACGGGGACTGAAGCTTTCTTT | TRBV15 | NA | NA | TRBJ1-1
CSASRSGGIYTQYF | TGCAGTGCTAGTCGAAGCGGGGGTATCTATACGCAGTATTTT | TRBV20-1 | TRBD2 | NA | TRBJ2-3
CASSRVRDRVNGYTF | TGTGCCAGCAGTAGAGTCCGGGACAGGGTAAATGGCTACACCTTC | TRBV6-7 | TRBD1 | NA | TRBJ1-2
CASSPTNTDTQYF | TGTGCCAGCAGCCCCACAAACACAGATACGCAGTATTTT | TRBV7-3 | NA | NA | TRBJ2-3
CASSERKGRFGSNQPQHF | TGTGCCAGCAGTGAAAGGAAAGGGAGGTTTGGTAGCAATCAGCCCCAGCATTTT | TRBV2 | NA | NA | TRBJ1-5
CASSVTLGGLFGYTF | TGTGCCAGCTCAGTAACACTAGGGGGCCTTTTTGGCTACACCTTC | TRBV18 | TRBD1 | NA | TRBJ1-2
CASSISLSYEQYF | TGTGCCAGTAGTATAAGCTTATCCTACGAGCAGTACTTC | TRBV19 | NA | once | TRBJ2-7
CASSYNNSPLHF | TGTGCCAGCAGCTATAATAATTCACCCCTCCACTTT | TRBV11-2 | NA | NA | TRBJ1-6
CASSSSQGGGYTF | TGTGCCAGCAGCTCGTCACAGGGGGGCGGCTACACCTTC | TRBV7-9 | TRBD1 | once | TRBJ1-2
CASSHGGGVLRTNSPLHF | TGTGCCAGCAGCCATGGGGGCGGAGTTCTACGTACCAATTCACCCCTCCACTTT | TRBV14 | NA | NA | TRBJ1-6
CASSQEGTSGHKQFF | TGCGCCAGCAGCCAAGAGGGGACTAGCGGGCACAAGCAGTTCTTC | TRBV4-3 | TRBD2 | NA | TRBJ2-1
CASSWDTRGKKLFF | TGTGCCAGCAGCTGGGACACACGAGGCAAAAAACTGTTTTTT | TRBV27 | NA | NA | TRBJ1-4
CASRLGQGDTEAFF | TGTGCCAGCAGGCTAGGACAGGGCGACACTGAAGCTTTCTTT | TRBV7-9 | TRBD1 | NA | TRBJ1-1
CASSFQEGNQPQHF | TGTGCCAGCAGCTTCCAGGAAGGCAATCAGCCCCAGCATTTT | TRBV7-8 | NA | few | TRBJ1-5
CASSLPVGLAGYNEQFF | TGTGCCAGCAGCTTACCCGTCGGTCTAGCGGGGTACAATGAGCAGTTCTTC | TRBV7-2 | TRBD2 | NA | TRBJ2-1
CASSEGYRAGSEQYF | TGTGCCAGCAGTGAAGGGTACAGGGCTGGGTCCGAGCAGTACTTC | TRBV6-1 | NA | NA | TRBJ2-7
CASITGDRWNSPLHF | TGTGCCAGCATTACAGGGGATCGGTGGAATTCACCCCTCCACTTT | TRBV7-8 | TRBD1 | few | TRBJ1-6
CASSFQGAIYNEQFF | TGCGCCAGCAGCTTCCAGGGGGCGATTTACAATGAGCAGTTCTTC | TRBV5-1 | TRBD1 | NA | TRBJ2-1
CASSLAGSTGELFF | TGTGCCAGCAGCTTGGCGGGGAGCACCGGGGAGCTGTTTTTT | TRBV7-2 | NA | NA | TRBJ2-2
CASSPTLSHTGELFF | TGTGCCAGCAGCCCCACTCTTAGTCACACCGGGGAGCTGTTTTTT | TRBV7-2 | NA | NA | TRBJ2-2
CASSAGTGKPNTGELFF | TGTGCCAGCTCAGCCGGGACAGGGAAGCCGAACACCGGGGAGCTGTTTTTT | TRBV18 | TRBD1 | NA | TRBJ2-2
CASSLGRTGGNDEQYF | TGTGCCAGCAGCTTGGGTCGGACAGGGGGCAACGACGAGCAGTACTTC | TRBV5-4 | TRBD1 | NA | TRBJ2-7
CASSQRSLYGYTF | TGTGCCAGCAGCCAACGTTCCTTATATGGCTACACCTTC | TRBV3-1/TRBV3-2 | NA | NA | TRBJ1-2
CASSLEQPNSPLHF | TGTGCCAGCAGCTTGGAACAGCCTAATTCACCCCTCCACTTT | TRBV5-4 | NA | NA | TRBJ1-6
CASSRGGGSGNTIYF | TGCGCCAGCAGCCGGGGGGGTGGATCTGGAAACACCATATATTTT | TRBV4-1 | NA | NA | TRBJ1-3
CASSRTAAPGRNTEAFF | TGTGCCAGCTCACGAACCGCCGCGCCAGGGCGGAACACTGAAGCTTTCTTT | TRBV18 | NA | NA | TRBJ1-1
CASSNRGYNSPLHF | TGTGCCAGCAGTAACAGGGGTTATAATTCACCCCTCCACTTT | TRBV27 | TRBD1 | NA | TRBJ1-6
CASSLAGTGDTEAFF | TGTGCCAGCAGCTTAGCCGGGACAGGGGACACTGAAGCTTTCTTT | TRBV7-2 | TRBD1 | NA | TRBJ1-1
CASSLQGRSNQPQHF | TGTGCCAGCAGTCTTCAGGGTAGGAGCAATCAGCCCCAGCATTTT | TRBV27 | NA | few | TRBJ1-5
CASSLSGTGIGEQYF | TGCGCCAGCAGCCTATCCGGGACAGGGATAGGGGAGCAGTACTTC | TRBV4-3 | TRBD1 | NA | TRBJ2-7
CAAEEEGEQYF | TGTGCGGCGGAAGAAGAAGGCGAGCAGTACTTC | TRBV27 | NA | NA | TRBJ2-7
CASSSATIRGYTF | TGTGCCAGCAGTTCTGCGACAATAAGGGGCTACACCTTC | TRBV6-5 | NA | NA | TRBJ1-2
CASSLRGVDQPQHF | TGTGCCAGCAGCTTGCGGGGGGTGGATCAGCCCCAGCATTTT | TRBV5-6 | NA | NA | TRBJ1-5
CASSTLGGGARDTQYF | TGTGCCAGTAGTACCTTGGGCGGGGGGGCCCGGGATACGCAGTATTTT | TRBV19 | TRBD2 | NA | TRBJ2-3
CASSGSSIETQYF | TGCGCCAGCAGTGGGAGTAGTATCGAGACCCAGTACTTC | TRBV10-2 | NA | NA | TRBJ2-5
CASRMQQGPGNTIYF | TGTGCCAGCAGAATGCAACAGGGTCCCGGAAACACCATATATTTT | TRBV2 | NA | NA | TRBJ1-3
CALAPGGSYEQYF | TGTGCCTTGGCCCCTGGGGGGTCCTACGAGCAGTACTTC | TRBV30 | NA | NA | TRBJ2-7
CAISGTGGYEQYF | TGTGCCATCAGTGGGACAGGGGGCTACGAGCAGTACTTC | TRBV10-3 | TRBD1 | few | TRBJ2-7
CASSISRGADTGELFF | TGCGCCAGCAGCATCTCACGGGGGGCCGACACCGGGGAGCTGTTTTTT | TRBV4-3 | NA | NA | TRBJ2-2
CASSHTGGGKAFF | TGTGCCAGCAGCCATACGGGGGGAGGTAAAGCTTTCTTT | TRBV3-1/TRBV3-2 | NA | few | TRBJ1-1
CASSLAGSGGPKDEQFF | TGCGCCAGCAGCTTGGCGGGCAGCGGGGGCCCTAAGGATGAGCAGTTCTTC | TRBV5-1 | TRBD2 | NA | TRBJ2-1
CASSHRDSPLGIQYF | TGTGCCAGCAGCCACCGCGACAGTCCCCTCGGCATTCAGTACTTC | TRBV7-8 | NA | NA | TRBJ2-4
CASSNQQGTNEKLFF | TGTGCCAGCTCCAACCAGCAGGGAACTAATGAAAAACTGTTTTTT | TRBV18 | NA | NA | TRBJ1-4
CASSFNSPYEQYF | TGTGCCAGCAGCTTTAACAGCCCCTACGAGCAGTACTTC | TRBV5-6 | NA | NA | TRBJ2-7
CASGRDRGTGELFF | TGTGCTAGTGGTCGGGACAGGGGCACCGGGGAGCTGTTTTTT | TRBV12-5 | TRBD1 | many | TRBJ2-2
CASTLGRENTGELFF | TGTGCCAGTACTCTGGGTCGGGAAAACACCGGGGAGCTGTTTTTT | TRBV19 | NA | NA | TRBJ2-2
CAWSVLAGAPYEQYF | TGTGCCTGGTCTGTTCTAGCGGGGGCCCCCTACGAGCAGTACTTC | TRBV30 | TRBD2 | NA | TRBJ2-7
CASSFGAGRTDTQYF | TGCGCCAGCAGCTTTGGGGCAGGGAGGACAGATACGCAGTATTTT | TRBV5-1 | NA | NA | TRBJ2-3
CASSLRSLNGEKLFF | TGTGCCAGCAGCTTACGGTCTTTGAACGGTGAAAAACTGTTTTTT | TRBV7-9 | NA | NA | TRBJ1-4
CASTLRRWGGNGYTF | TGTGCCAGCACTCTTCGACGGTGGGGGGGCAATGGCTACACCTTC | TRBV6-5 | NA | few | TRBJ1-2
CASSLSLGHFPYNEQFF | TGTGCCAGCAGCTTGTCCCTTGGACATTTCCCGTACAATGAGCAGTTCTTC | TRBV5-6 | NA | few | TRBJ2-1
CASSTPARNSPLHF | TGTGCCAGCAGTACCCCGGCCAGGAATTCACCCCTCCACTTT | TRBV6-5 | NA | NA | TRBJ1-6
CASSQRRSLAGGNEQFF | TGTGCCAGCAGCCAAAGAAGGTCACTAGCGGGGGGAAACGAGCAGTTCTTC | TRBV14 | TRBD2 | NA | TRBJ2-1
CATSRMGGPEAFF | TGTGCCACCAGCAGAATGGGGGGGCCTGAAGCTTTCTTT | TRBV15 | NA | NA | TRBJ1-1
CASSLGQMNTEAFF | TGTGCCAGCAGCTTGGGGCAGATGAACACTGAAGCTTTCTTT | TRBV5-4 | NA | once | TRBJ1-1
CAIGATSDTEAFF | TGTGCCATCGGAGCGACCTCGGACACTGAAGCTTTCTTT | TRBV10-3 | NA | NA | TRBJ1-1
CASSLRTGEGAFF | TGTGCCAGCAGCTTACGGACAGGGGAGGGAGCTTTCTTT | TRBV13 | TRBD1 | NA | TRBJ1-1